This T cell receptor (beta chain) was sequenced during a study of control samples from healthy donors and cancer patients. The CDR3 consists of 14 residues. Germline V CDR1 and CDR2: SGHAT, FQNNGV. V lost 5 bases and J 1 base, leaving 11 bases between the germline ends. Data came from immunoSEQ multiplex PCR; TCRdb stores just in-frame clones and leaves some out. Of about 110,000 clones in the sample, approximately 88% were seen once. Material for sequencing was PBMCs. The rearrangement uses TRBV11-2 and TRBJ1-1; unclear D gene. This clonotype was sampled from a woman in her sixties or seventies with lung cancer. The CDR3 loop is CASSPTGPNTEAFF. The CDR3, as DNA: TGTGCCAGCAGCCCCACTGGCCCGAACACTGAAGCTTTCTTT.